The 30 T cell receptor beta chains below were found in one sample sequenced in a study of T-cell memory formation after mild COVID-19. One entry per CDR3 protein results from TCRdb running MiXCR on the 5' RACE reads. The sample has roughly 50,000 distinct CDR3 sequences, 10% to 15% seen once. The sequenced sample consisted of PBMCs or a T cell subset sorted from them (not recorded which). The source of these receptors is a young man who had mild COVID-19 (a few samples of this study predate the infection). Cell type and time point are not known.

This clonotype turned up a few times. This chain connects TRBV7-2 to TRBJ2-2; D may match TRBD1 or TRBD2 (5 bases each). The CDR3 runs to 14 residues. V was shortened by 6 bases and J by 4 bases, with 12 bases between the two germline ends. Germline loops: CDR1 SGHTA, CDR2 FQGNSA. The CDR3 DNA reads TGTGCCAGCAGTCCAGAGGGGTTCACCGGGGAGCTGTTTTTT. Translating gives CASSPEGFTGELFF.

This clonotype was observed a handful of times. The genes are TRBV6-5 and TRBJ2-1, with D maybe TRBD1 (6 bases). Trimming shortened V by 7 bases and J by 3 bases, and 13 bases separated the two germline ends. Germline V CDR1 and CDR2: MNHEY, SVGAGI. This CDR3 is 14 amino acids long. The DNA for the CDR3 is TGTGCCAGCAAACAGGGAGTTGTCTACAATGAGCAGTTCTTC. Amino acids: CASKQGVVYNEQFF.

The chain recombines TRBV7-9 with TRBJ2-5; D could derive from TRBD1 or TRBD2 (6 bases each). This CDR3 comprises 14 residues. Deletions cut 6 bases from V and 5 bases from J, with 16 bases between. Germline CDR1 reads SEHNR; CDR2 reads FQNEAQ (reference sequence). The CDR3 coding sequence is TGTGCCAGCAGGTCGGGGGCACCCCGCGAGACCCAGTACTTC. It yields the protein CASRSGAPRETQYF.

The table lists this clonotype with a few counts. The V and J genes are TRBV12-3 or TRBV12-4 and TRBJ1-2; D perhaps matches TRBD1 (5 bases). Trimming stripped 5 bases from V and 4 bases from J, with 14 bases between. The CDR3 spans 14 residues. In DNA, the CDR3 is TGTGCCAGCAGTCGAACAGGAGAGGGCTATGGCTACACCTTC. Residues: CASSRTGEGYGYTF.

This clonotype was seen only a few times. The rearrangement links TRBV5-1 to TRBJ2-3; tentatively, D is TRBD1 or TRBD2 (6 bases each). Trimming took off 4 bases at V and 0 bases at J, with 18 bases between the two ends. CDR3 length: 17 amino acids. CDR1 and CDR2 from the germline V gene are SGHRS and YFSETQ. CDR3 residues: CASSRGAGQISTDTQYF. DNA of the CDR3: TGCGCCAGCAGCAGGGGGGCCGGACAGATTAGCACAGATACGCAGTATTTT.

This clonotype has ten or more counts. V gene TRBV7-2 combines with J gene TRBJ2-6; D is unresolved. This CDR3 is built from 15 residues. V lost 5 bases, J lost 0 bases, and 8 bases lay in between. Per the germline V gene, CDR1 is SGHTA and CDR2 is FQGNSA. CDR3 protein: CASSQTSSGANVLTF. CDR3 nucleotide sequence: TGTGCCAGCAGCCAGACGAGCTCTGGGGCCAACGTCCTGACTTTC.

V usage is TRBV7-6 and J usage is TRBJ2-1, with 7 bases identical to TRBD2. The V gene end was trimmed by 1 base and the J gene end by 5 bases; junction bases not matched to a gene: 8. The germline V gene encodes CDR1 SGHVS and CDR2 FNYEAQ. CDR3 length: 16 amino acids. The CDR3 DNA follows: TGTGCCAGCAGCTTAGGGGTCAGCGGGGTAAACAATGAGCAGTTCTTC. Residues: CASSLGVSGVNNEQFF.

This clonotype was seen repeatedly, ten times or more. The chain carries TRBV5-1 and TRBJ2-5; the match to TRBD2 covers 14 bases. Germline V gene sequence: CDR1 SGHRS, CDR2 YFSETQ. This CDR3 comprises 17 residues. J was trimmed by 5 bases and V by 3 bases; bases with no gene match: 9. This CDR3 is CASSWTSGGSGGETQYF. For the CDR3, the DNA is TGCGCCAGCAGCTGGACTAGCGGGGGGTCAGGAGGGGAGACCCAGTACTTC.

This clonotype was observed a handful of times. The chain carries TRBV6-2 or TRBV6-3 and TRBJ1-1; D is unclear. The CDR3 loop spans 13 amino acids. With 7 bases removed from V and 1 base from J, the gap between germline ends came to 10 bases. Germline-derived CDR1 and CDR2 are MNHEY and SVGEGT. In DNA, the CDR3 is TGTGCCAGCACTAACGAACCGAACACTGAAGCTTTCTTT. Residues: CASTNEPNTEAFF.

This clonotype has only a few counts. The chain is built from TRBV9 and TRBJ2-3; no firm D call. The CDR3 is 13 amino acids. The germline V and J ends were trimmed by 2 bases and 5 bases, with 9 bases remaining between them. The germline CDR1 and CDR2 sequences are SGDLS and YYNGEE. The CDR3 nucleotides are TGTGCCAGCAGCGTTGCTTTTCTAGATACGCAGTATTTT. This gives the protein CASSVAFLDTQYF.

This clonotype came up a few times. The chain combines TRBV3-1 with TRBJ1-3; D is unresolved. V was clipped by 5 bases and J by 0 bases, with 8 bases between them. Germline V lookup: CDR1 LGHDT, CDR2 YNNKEL (reference sequence). The CDR3 runs 14 residues. The CDR3 sequence: CASSVRDSGNTIYF. The CDR3 coding sequence is TGTGCCAGCAGCGTGAGGGACTCTGGAAACACCATATATTTT.

This clonotype was picked up many times. The chain has TRBV5-1 and TRBJ2-5; D gene uncertain. Germline loops: CDR1 SGHRS, CDR2 YFSETQ. V lost 0 bases, J lost 1 base, and 7 bases lay in between. The CDR3 loop spans 14 amino acids. The CDR3 nucleotides are TGCGCCAGCAGCTTGGGCGCAGTCCAAGAGACCCAGTACTTC. Translation: CASSLGAVQETQYF.

This clonotype showed up just a few times. This chain uses TRBV20-1 with TRBJ2-2; either TRBD1 or TRBD2 may supply D (5 bases each). The CDR3 extends over 15 amino acids. Trimming pared 3 bases from V and 7 bases from J, leaving 18 bases between. CDR1 DFQATT and CDR2 SNEGSKA come from the germline V gene (reference sequence). This CDR3 reads CSASARGGGVGELFF. Written as DNA, the CDR3 is TGCAGTGCTAGTGCAAGGGGTGGGGGAGTCGGGGAGCTGTTTTTT.

This clonotype was detected ten times or more. J is TRBJ2-5 and V is TRBV5-4; 9 bases align to TRBD2. Germline values: CDR1 SGHNT, CDR2 YYREEE (reference sequence). V lost 2 bases and J lost 2; bases outside the gene matches: 4. The CDR3 totals 15 residues. The CDR3 DNA sequence: TGTGCCAGCAGCTTACCTAGCGGGATTCAAGAGACCCAGTACTTC. Amino acid sequence: CASSLPSGIQETQYF.

In its sample, this clonotype was seen many times. This sequence joins TRBV12-3 or TRBV12-4 and TRBJ2-5; unclear D gene. V shed 3 bases and J shed 2 bases, with 10 bases lying between them. CDR3 size: 14 residues. Here the CDR3 DNA reads TGTGCCAGCAGTTTCAGGCAGCCACAAGAGACCCAGTACTTC. Protein: CASSFRQPQETQYF.

The rearrangement links TRBV11-1 to TRBJ1-4, with D unclear. The CDR3 is 14 residues long. Germline lookup yields CDR1 SGHAT and CDR2 FQDESV (reference sequence). The V end lost 2 bases, the J end lost 10 bases, and 14 bases lay between the germline ends. The CDR3 bases are TGTGCCAGCAGCTTACCCTCTAACGCCGGAAAACTGTTTTTT. It is translated as CASSLPSNAGKLFF.

In this sample, this clonotype turned up a few times. This sequence joins TRBV4-1 and TRBJ2-2, with D uncertain. CDR3 size: 14 residues. The germline V gene encodes CDR1 MGHRA and CDR2 YSYEKL. With 1 base removed from V and 3 bases from J, the gap between germline ends came to 6 bases. CDR3 amino acids: CASSQVSDTGELFF. CDR3 DNA sequence: TGCGCCAGCAGCCAAGTATCAGACACCGGGGAGCTGTTTTTT.

This chain connects TRBV7-9 to TRBJ2-5, with 7 nucleotides matching TRBD1. The germline V gene encodes CDR1 SEHNR and CDR2 FQNEAQ (reference sequence). This CDR3 region has 11 residues. The junction had 3 bases not matched to a gene; V was cut back by 9 bases and J by 5 bases. CDR3 residues: CASGTVETQYF. The CDR3 nucleotides are TGTGCCAGTGGGACAGTGGAGACCCAGTACTTC.

In its sample, this clonotype was seen a few times. This sequence joins TRBV14 and TRBJ2-1, with no clear D. With 11 bases removed from V and 2 bases from J, the gap between germline ends came to 19 bases. There are 15 residues in the CDR3. The V gene's germline CDR1 is SGHDN and CDR2 FVKESK. In DNA form, the CDR3 reads TGTGCCGAAACACCGGGCCGTTATACCTACAATGAGCAGTTCTTC. This codes for CAETPGRYTYNEQFF.

This clonotype was counted a few times. CDR3 sequence: CATGYPAPPRSQYF. CDR3 bases: TGCGCCACCGGATACCCTGCCCCCCCAAGGTCCCAGTACTTC. V gene TRBV10-2 combines with J gene TRBJ2-5, with no clear D. CDR3 size: 14 residues. The V and J ends lost 10 bases and 9 bases respectively, with 24 bases between them. The germline CDR1 and CDR2 sequences are WSHSY and SAAADI.

The chain carries TRBV7-8 and TRBJ2-7, with a weak D call TRBD1 (6 bases). The germline V gene has CDR1 SGHVS and CDR2 FQNEAQ. The CDR3 totals 13 residues. V was clipped by 6 bases and J by 4 bases, with 13 bases between them. CDR3 residues: CASSWDTLYEQYV. The CDR3 DNA reads TGTGCCAGCAGTTGGGACACTTTATACGAGCAGTACGTC.

The chain joins TRBV19 to TRBJ1-4, with no clear D. CDR3 length: 14 residues. Germline values: CDR1 LNHDA, CDR2 SQIVND (reference sequence). V was pared by 5 bases and J by 4 bases, with 11 bases between. CDR3: CASSLAGFNEKLFF. The CDR3 coding sequence is TGTGCCAGTAGTCTAGCGGGTTTTAATGAAAAACTGTTTTTT. Combining the CDR3 with reference TRBV19 and TRBJ1-4 gives the whole variable domain DGGITQSPKYLFRKEGQNVTLSCEQNLNHDAMYWYRQDPGQGLRLIYYSQIVNDFQKGDIAEGYSVSREKKESFPLTVTSAQKNPTAFYLCASSLAGFNEKLFFGSGTQLSVL.

At least ten counts were recorded for this clonotype. V usage is TRBV25-1 and J usage is TRBJ2-7; D is unresolved. This CDR3 is built from 11 residues. Germline V gives CDR1 MGHDK, CDR2 SYGVNS. The ends were cut back, 2 bases at V and 3 bases at J, with 2 bases in the middle. For the CDR3, the DNA is TGTGCCAGCAGTGAAAGCTACGAGCAGTACTTC. This translates into CASSESYEQYF.

The chain combines TRBV7-2 with TRBJ1-5, with D perhaps matching TRBD1 (6 bases). V lost 3 bases, J lost 1 base, and 16 bases lay in between. The length of the CDR3 is 17 residues. Germline-derived CDR1 and CDR2 are SGHTA and FQGNSA. In DNA, the CDR3 is TGTGCCAGCAGCTTGTGGCACTCGGGACAAAGCAATCAGCCCCAGCATTTT. This encodes CASSLWHSGQSNQPQHF.

The chain combines TRBV6-5 with TRBJ2-5; no definite D call. Germline V gene data show CDR1 as MNHEY and CDR2 as SVGAGI. This CDR3 has 15 amino acids. The V and J ends lost 4 bases and 0 bases respectively, with 12 bases between them. The CDR3, as DNA: TGTGCCAGCAGTTTGGCTGCGACGTACCAAGAGACCCAGTACTTC. Protein: CASSLAATYQETQYF.

This clonotype came up many times. This chain uses TRBV11-2 with TRBJ2-1, with TRBD2 identical over 7 bases. The ends lost 5 bases at V and 7 bases at J; junction bases unmatched: 14. From germline, CDR1 is SGHAT and CDR2 FQNNGV. The CDR3 spans 16 residues. The CDR3 DNA reads as TGTGCCAGCAGCCGTCCCTCTAGCGGATTAAGTAATGAGCAGTTCTTC. It specifies CASSRPSSGLSNEQFF.

V and J are TRBV28 and TRBJ1-4; D gene ambiguous. The CDR3 is made up of 15 amino acids. Germline lookup yields CDR1 MDHEN and CDR2 SYDVKM. V lost 2 bases and J lost 8, with 15 bases in between. The chain's CDR3 is CASSLESRRGEKLFF. The CDR3, as DNA: TGTGCCAGCAGTTTAGAGTCAAGGCGAGGGGAAAAACTGTTTTTT.

A few counts support this clonotype. The genes are TRBV6-2 or TRBV6-3 and TRBJ2-5, with 12 bases aligning to TRBD2. V trimming: 6 bases; J trimming: 3 bases; junction bases outside the gene matches: 2. This CDR3 contains 14 residues. Germline V gives CDR1 MNHEY, CDR2 SVGEGT. CDR3 bases: TGTGCCAGCAGGGGACTAGCGGGTGAAGAGACCCAGTACTTC. It is translated as CASRGLAGEETQYF.

This clonotype was recorded a few times. Here the CDR3 reads CASSLGTAYEQYV. CDR3 in DNA: TGTGCCAGCAGTTTAGGGACAGCTTACGAGCAGTACGTC. V is TRBV28 and J is TRBJ2-7, with 7 positions matching TRBD1. The length of the CDR3 is 13 residues. Germline assignment: CDR1 MDHEN and CDR2 SYDVKM. J was trimmed by 4 bases and V by 2 bases; bases with no gene match: 2.

This clonotype appeared a few times. The rearrangement uses TRBV20-1 and TRBJ1-2, with D unclear. Germline-derived CDR1 and CDR2 are DFQATT and SNEGSKA (reference sequence). The CDR3 has 11 amino acids. Deletions cut 1 base from V and 7 bases from J, with 7 bases between. The CDR3 spells CSARGLFGYTF. CDR3 nucleotide sequence: TGCAGTGCTAGAGGATTGTTTGGCTACACCTTC.